These T cell receptor beta chains were read from a single sample in a study of blood T cell repertoires in COVID-19. Generated by immunoSEQ multiplex PCR, the TCRdb table keeps only in-frame clones and is missing some. The data hold roughly 30,000 clones, with around 89% observed a single time. Specimen: peripheral blood. The origin of the receptors is a human donor in a cohort sampled during active COVID-19. CDR3s include the opening cysteine and the closing phenylalanine or tryptophan. The D gene is left open where the match is weak. The size field is filled for only some rows; it gives once, few, many or a size class.

cdr3_aa	cdr3_nt	clone_size	d_call	v_call	j_call
CATSRYGQGFSGNTIYF	TGTGCCACCAGCAGATACGGACAGGGGTTCTCTGGAAACACCATATATTTT	.	TRBD1	TRBV15	TRBJ1-3
CASSQGGQGNEKLFF	TGTGCCAGCAGCCAAGGGGGACAGGGGAATGAAAAACTGTTTTTT	.	TRBD1	TRBV3-1/TRBV3-2	TRBJ1-4
CSASLDRDGYTF	TGCAGTGCTAGTTTAGACAGGGACGGCTACACCTTC	once	TRBD1	TRBV20-1	TRBJ1-2
CASSSTGTGGDQETQYF	TGTGCCAGCAGTTCGACCGGGACAGGGGGAGATCAAGAGACCCAGTACTTC	.	TRBD1	TRBV5-4	TRBJ2-5
CASSPGTVMNTEAFF	TGTGCCAGCAGCCCTGGGACTGTTATGAACACTGAAGCTTTCTTT	once	.	TRBV6-2/TRBV6-3	TRBJ1-1
CASSHRTAQKVDSPLHF	TGCGCCAGCAGCCACCGGACAGCCCAAAAGGTGGATTCACCCCTCCACTTT	.	.	TRBV4-1	TRBJ1-6
CASTPGATDTQYF	TGTGCCAGCACCCCAGGTGCCACAGATACGCAGTATTTT	.	.	TRBV7-2	TRBJ2-3
CASSLAGGTQYF	TGTGCCAGCAGTTTAGCGGGGGGGACCCAGTACTTC	.	.	TRBV12-3/TRBV12-4	TRBJ2-5
CASSPAYEQYF	TGTGCCAGCAGCCCTGCCTACGAGCAGTACTTC	.	.	TRBV11-2	TRBJ2-7
CASSLRLEGYTF	TGTGCCAGCAGCTTAAGGTTGGAGGGCTACACCTTC	few	.	TRBV11-2	TRBJ1-2
CASDLGRNTEAFF	TGTGCCAGCGACCTGGGGAGAAACACTGAAGCTTTCTTT	.	.	TRBV6-6	TRBJ1-1